A selection of T cell receptor beta chains follows, all from one sample in a study of PD-1 blockade in classical Hodgkin lymphoma. TCRdb's table, derived via immunoSEQ multiplex PCR, lists solely in-frame clones and lacks some. The sample holds under 60,000 clones, roughly 86% seen once. The sequencing here drew on peripheral blood mononuclear cells (PBMCs), taken before the fourth cycle of nivolumab. These receptors were taken from a human donor with classical Hodgkin lymphoma. Each CDR3 is given with its conserved first and last residue. The order of the fields is J gene, clone size, V gene, D gene, CDR3 DNA, CDR3 protein. A D gene is named only where the DNA matches it firmly. Clone size, where shown, is once, few, many, or a class for clones that have expanded.

TRBJ1-2	-	TRBV18	TRBD1	TGTGCCAGCTCACCACCTTGGGACAGGGGGCTTGCTGGCTACACCTTC	CASSPPWDRGLAGYTF
TRBJ2-7	once	TRBV5-4	TRBD1	TGTGCCAGCAGGTCCGGGACAGGGTCCTCCTACGAGCAGTACTTC	CASRSGTGSSYEQYF
TRBJ2-1	-	TRBV6-5	TRBD2	TGTGCCAGCAGTTCGGGACTAGCGGATGAGCAGTTCTTC	CASSSGLADEQFF
TRBJ1-5	-	TRBV29-1	TRBD1	TGCAGCGTTGGGGACAGGGGGCTTCAGCCCCAGCATTTT	CSVGDRGLQPQHF
TRBJ2-5	-	TRBV28	TRBD1	TGTGCCAGCAGACCACTGGTCTCAGGGGGTATGTCTGAGACCCAGTACTTC	CASRPLVSGGMSETQYF
TRBJ1-2	-	TRBV6-5	TRBD1	TGTGCCAGCAGTTACAACAGGGGCGTAAGTGGCTACACCTTC	CASSYNRGVSGYTF
TRBJ2-1	-	TRBV18	TRBD2	TGTGCCAGCTCACTCGGGACTAGCGGTTCCGAGCAGTTCTTC	CASSLGTSGSEQFF
TRBJ1-1	-	TRBV6-6	TRBD1	TGTGCCAGCAGTTACACCGGACAGGGAGAAGCTTTCTTT	CASSYTGQGEAFF
TRBJ1-2	few	TRBV11-1	TRBD1	TGTGCCAGCAGCCCCGACAGGGCTGGCTACACCTTC	CASSPDRAGYTF
TRBJ2-1	-	TRBV29-1	-	TGCAGCGTTGATTCCCTGCGGTCCTACAATGAGCAGTTCTTC	CSVDSLRSYNEQFF
TRBJ2-1	-	TRBV5-6	TRBD2	TGTGCCAGCAGCTTGACGACTAGCGGGACCCAAGGGCAGTTCTTC	CASSLTTSGTQGQFF
TRBJ2-1	-	TRBV7-9	TRBD2	TGTGCCAGCAGCTCTCGGACTAGCCGGTACAATGAGCAGTTCTTC	CASSSRTSRYNEQFF
TRBJ2-5	few	TRBV11-2	TRBD2	TGTGCCAGCAGCTTAGGTGGGGGGACTAGCGGGAGAAGGGAGACCCAGTACTTC	CASSLGGGTSGRRETQYF
TRBJ2-5	-	TRBV5-1	-	TGCGCCAGCAGCGGAGGGGGGTCGCCTCTAGAGACCCAGTACTTC	CASSGGGSPLETQYF
TRBJ1-3	-	TRBV28	TRBD1	TGTGCCAGCAAGGGGGCCGGGGGCACCATATATTTT	CASKGAGGTIYF
TRBJ2-5	-	TRBV9	TRBD1	TGTGCCAGCAGCGTGGTAGAAGGACAGGGCCAAGAGACCCAGTACTTC	CASSVVEGQGQETQYF
TRBJ2-1	-	TRBV9	TRBD2	TGTGCCAGCAGCGTAGAGGGCGGGAGTTACGATGAGCAGTTCTTC	CASSVEGGSYDEQFF
TRBJ2-2	once	TRBV9	-	TGTGCCAGCAGCGTAGGAAGCGGAGCGAACACCGGGGAGCTGTTTTTT	CASSVGSGANTGELFF
TRBJ2-3	-	TRBV6-1	TRBD2	TGTGCCAGTCTTAGCGGGAGGATCACAGATACGCAGTATTTT	CASLSGRITDTQYF
TRBJ1-3	-	TRBV2	-	TGTGCCAGCTCTATACAGGCCCTTTTATATTTT	CASSIQALLYF
TRBJ2-1	-	TRBV11-2	TRBD1	TGTGCCAGCACCTACCGGGACAGCTCCTACAATGAGCAGTTCTTC	CASTYRDSSYNEQFF
TRBJ2-2	-	TRBV9	-	TGTGCCAGCAGCGTAGCTACAGGGCCATCGCGGACCGGGGAGCTGTTTTTT	CASSVATGPSRTGELFF
TRBJ1-2	once	TRBV6-1	TRBD1	TGTGCCAGCAGTGACCCTGGTCCGGGACAGGGGAATCGCTATGGCTACACCTTC	CASSDPGPGQGNRYGYTF
TRBJ2-3	-	TRBV9	-	TGTGCCAGCAGCGCCTACGGTCACCCCACAGATACGCAGTATTTT	CASSAYGHPTDTQYF
TRBJ2-7	-	TRBV14	-	TGTGCCAGCAGCCATCGTACCTACGAGCAGTACTTC	CASSHRTYEQYF
TRBJ2-7	-	TRBV10-3	TRBD2	TGTGCCATCAGTGAATCGGGACTAGCGGCATACGAGCAGTACTTC	CAISESGLAAYEQYF
TRBJ2-7	-	TRBV7-2	TRBD1	TGTGCCAGCAGCTCCAGACAGGGCAGCTCCTACGAGCAGTACTTC	CASSSRQGSSYEQYF
TRBJ2-7	-	TRBV7-6	TRBD1	TGTGCCAGCAGCTTAGCGGCCCGACAGGGCTCCTACGAGCAGTACTTC	CASSLAARQGSYEQYF
TRBJ2-5	-	TRBV4-2	-	TGTGCCAGCAGCCCCCTCGGAAGCGGAACCGCCCAAGAGACCCAGTACTTC	CASSPLGSGTAQETQYF
TRBJ1-5	-	TRBV6-6	-	TGTGCCAGCAGATATAACCAGGGCTCTAGCAATCAGCCCCAGCATTTT	CASRYNQGSSNQPQHF
TRBJ2-5	-	TRBV5-8	-	TGTGCCAGCAGCTTGGCCATCAGAACCCAAGAGACCCAGTACTTC	CASSLAIRTQETQYF
TRBJ2-7	-	TRBV21-1	-	TGTGCCAGCAGTAAACGGAAGGAATCCTACGAGCAGTACTTC	CASSKRKESYEQYF
TRBJ1-5	-	TRBV5-1	-	TGCGCCAGCAGCTTGGGCAGAAATCAGCCCCAGCATTTT	CASSLGRNQPQHF
TRBJ1-1	-	TRBV2	-	TGTGCCAGCAGTGAAGACAGCATTATGAACACTGAAGCTTTCTTT	CASSEDSIMNTEAFF
TRBJ1-1	-	TRBV5-5	-	TGTGCCAGCAGCTACGGCCTGAACACTGAAGCTTTCTTT	CASSYGLNTEAFF
TRBJ1-2	large	TRBV4-1	-	TGCGCCAGCAGCCAAGATCCTGGGGCTTGGGAAGGCTACACCTTC	CASSQDPGAWEGYTF
TRBJ1-2	-	TRBV29-1	-	TGCAGCGTTGCCGGGGGGCCTAACTATGGCTACACCTTC	CSVAGGPNYGYTF
TRBJ2-7	-	TRBV27	TRBD2	TGTGCCAGCAGTTTAGGCGGGAGTGTAGACGAGCAGTACTTC	CASSLGGSVDEQYF
TRBJ2-2	-	TRBV7-3	TRBD2	TGTGCCAGCAGCCCCGTCACTAGCGGGGGTGGGGCCGGGGAGCTGTTTTTT	CASSPVTSGGGAGELFF
TRBJ1-1	once	TRBV5-6	-	TGTGCCAGCAGCTTGCCGACTGGGAACACTGAAGCTTTCTTT	CASSLPTGNTEAFF